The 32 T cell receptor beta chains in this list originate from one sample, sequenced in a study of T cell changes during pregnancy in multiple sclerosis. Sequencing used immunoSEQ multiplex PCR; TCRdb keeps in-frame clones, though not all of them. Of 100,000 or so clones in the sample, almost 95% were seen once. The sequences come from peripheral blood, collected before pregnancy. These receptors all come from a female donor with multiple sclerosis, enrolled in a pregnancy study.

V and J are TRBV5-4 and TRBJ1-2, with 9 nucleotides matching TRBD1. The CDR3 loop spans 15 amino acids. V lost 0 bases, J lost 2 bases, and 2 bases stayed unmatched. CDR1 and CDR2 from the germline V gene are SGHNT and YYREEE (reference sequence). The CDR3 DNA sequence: TGTGCCAGCAGCTTGGTAACAGGGGGCAACTATGGCTACACCTTC. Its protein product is CASSLVTGGNYGYTF.

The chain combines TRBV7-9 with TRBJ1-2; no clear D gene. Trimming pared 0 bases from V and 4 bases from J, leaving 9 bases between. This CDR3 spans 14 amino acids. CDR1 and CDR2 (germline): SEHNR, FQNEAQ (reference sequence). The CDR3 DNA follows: TGTGCCAGCAGCTTAGCGCGGCGGCTCTATGGCTACACCTTC. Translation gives CASSLARRLYGYTF.

The CDR3 region is CASSYRVYGYTF. CDR3 coding DNA: TGTGCCAGCAGTTACAGGGTCTATGGCTACACCTTC. V and J are TRBV28 and TRBJ1-2, with D perhaps TRBD1 (6 bases). Trimming shortened V by 4 bases and J by 4 bases, and 7 bases separated the two germline ends. The CDR3 is 12 residues long. The germline CDR1 and CDR2 sequences are MDHEN and SYDVKM.

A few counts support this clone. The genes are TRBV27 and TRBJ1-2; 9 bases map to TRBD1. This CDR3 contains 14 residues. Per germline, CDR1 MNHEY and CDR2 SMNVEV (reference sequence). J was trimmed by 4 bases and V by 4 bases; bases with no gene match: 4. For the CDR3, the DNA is TGTGCCAGCAGTTGGACAGGGGCGGCCTATGGCTACACCTTC. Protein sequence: CASSWTGAAYGYTF.

The CDR3 reads CAWSPPSLREAQYF. CDR3 DNA: TGTGCCTGGAGTCCCCCCAGCCTCAGGGAGGCGCAGTATTTT. The V and J genes are TRBV30 and TRBJ2-3, with D possibly matching TRBD2 (6 bases). CDR1 GTSNPN and CDR2 SVGIG come from the germline V gene (reference sequence). The V gene lost 2 bases and the J gene lost 10 bases, with 19 bases spanning the gap. There are 14 residues in the CDR3.

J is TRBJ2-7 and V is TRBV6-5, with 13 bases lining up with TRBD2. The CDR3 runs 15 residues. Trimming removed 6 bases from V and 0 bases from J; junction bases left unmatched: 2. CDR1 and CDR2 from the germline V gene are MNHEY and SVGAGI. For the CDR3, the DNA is TGTGCCAGCAGCAGACTAGCGGGAGGCTCCTACGAGCAGTACTTC. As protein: CASSRLAGGSYEQYF.

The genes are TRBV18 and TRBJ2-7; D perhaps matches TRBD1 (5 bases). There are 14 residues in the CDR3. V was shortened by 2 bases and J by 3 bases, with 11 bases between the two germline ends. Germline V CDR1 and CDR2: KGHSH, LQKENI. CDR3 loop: CASSPSTTDYEQYF. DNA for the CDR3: TGTGCCAGCTCACCATCGACGACAGACTACGAGCAGTACTTC.

CDR3 loop: CASSIFSSGGYEQYF. DNA of the CDR3: TGTGCCAGTAGTATATTTTCCTCGGGTGGCTACGAGCAGTACTTC. The chain joins TRBV19 to TRBJ2-7, with D unclear. Trimming took off 2 bases at V and 3 bases at J, with 14 bases between the two ends. The germline V gene has CDR1 LNHDA and CDR2 SQIVND (reference sequence). The CDR3 is 15 residues long.

DNA of the CDR3: TGTGCCAGCAGTTACGGGTTCTGGGGGCGGAACACTGAAGCTTTCTTT. It is translated as CASSYGFWGRNTEAFF. The chain has TRBV6-6 and TRBJ1-1, with D perhaps matching TRBD1 (6 bases). The CDR3 sequence is 16 residues long. V lost 2 bases and J lost 1, with 14 bases in between. Germline V gives CDR1 MNHNY, CDR2 SVGAGI (reference sequence).

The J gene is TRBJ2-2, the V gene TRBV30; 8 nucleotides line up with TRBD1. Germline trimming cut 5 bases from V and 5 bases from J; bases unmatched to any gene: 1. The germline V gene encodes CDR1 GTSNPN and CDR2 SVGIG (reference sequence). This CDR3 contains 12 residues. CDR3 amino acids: CAWWTGTGELFF. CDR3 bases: TGTGCCTGGTGGACAGGGACCGGGGAGCTGTTTTTT.

The CDR3 sequence: CASRTDGSSGNTIYF. The CDR3 nucleotides are TGTGCCAGCAGGACTGACGGTAGCTCTGGAAACACCATATATTTT. This chain uses TRBV7-6 with TRBJ1-3; the D is unclear. Deletions cut 6 bases from V and 0 bases from J, with 12 bases between. Looked up from germline, CDR1 is SGHVS and CDR2 is FNYEAQ. This CDR3 is 15 amino acids long. Looking up the rest from reference TRBV7-6 and TRBJ1-3 gives the full variable domain: GAGVSQSPRYKVTKRGQDVALRCDPISGHVSLYWYRQALGQGPEFLTYFNYEAQQDKSGLPNDRFSAERPEGSISTLTIQRTEQRDSAMYRCASRTDGSSGNTIYFGEGSWLTVV.

CDR3 residues: CASSESGIGNEQFF. Here the CDR3 DNA reads TGTGCCAGCAGCGAGAGCGGGATCGGCAATGAGCAGTTCTTC. The J gene is TRBJ2-1, the V gene TRBV9, with 7 bases matching TRBD2. The length of the CDR3 is 14 residues. V shed 3 bases and J 6 bases; nucleotides not matched to a gene: 6. The V gene's germline CDR1 is SGDLS and CDR2 YYNGEE.

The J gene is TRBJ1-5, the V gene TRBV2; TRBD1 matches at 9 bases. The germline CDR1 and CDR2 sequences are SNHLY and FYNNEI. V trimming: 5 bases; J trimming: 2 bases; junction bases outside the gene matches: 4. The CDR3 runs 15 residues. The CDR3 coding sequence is TGTGCCAGCAGTCCGGGACAGGGCGGCAATCAGCCCCAGCATTTT. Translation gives CASSPGQGGNQPQHF.

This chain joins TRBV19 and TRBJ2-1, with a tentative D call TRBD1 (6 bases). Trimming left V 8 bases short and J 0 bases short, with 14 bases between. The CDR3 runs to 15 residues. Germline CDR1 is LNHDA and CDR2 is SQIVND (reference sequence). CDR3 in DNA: TGTGCCAGTGGGGGCGGTTGGAGCTCCTACAATGAGCAGTTCTTC. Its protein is CASGGGWSSYNEQFF.

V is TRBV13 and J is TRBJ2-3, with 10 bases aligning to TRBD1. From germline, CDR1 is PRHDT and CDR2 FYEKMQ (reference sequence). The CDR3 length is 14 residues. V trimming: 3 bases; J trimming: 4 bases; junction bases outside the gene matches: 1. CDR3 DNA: TGTGCCAGCAGCTTCGGACAGGGGGCAGATACGCAGTATTTT. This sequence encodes CASSFGQGADTQYF.

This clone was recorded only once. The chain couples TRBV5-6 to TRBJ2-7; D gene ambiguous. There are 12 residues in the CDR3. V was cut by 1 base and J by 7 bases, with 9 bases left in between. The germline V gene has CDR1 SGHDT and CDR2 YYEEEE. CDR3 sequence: CASSLTNGEQYF. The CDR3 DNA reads TGTGCCAGCAGCTTGACTAACGGGGAGCAGTACTTC. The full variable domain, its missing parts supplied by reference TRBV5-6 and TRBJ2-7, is DAGVTQSPTHLIKTRGQQVTLRCSPKSGHDTVSWYQQALGQGPQFIFQYYEEEERQRGNFPDRFSGHQFPNYSSELNVNALLLGDSALYLCASSLTNGEQYFGPGTRLTVT.

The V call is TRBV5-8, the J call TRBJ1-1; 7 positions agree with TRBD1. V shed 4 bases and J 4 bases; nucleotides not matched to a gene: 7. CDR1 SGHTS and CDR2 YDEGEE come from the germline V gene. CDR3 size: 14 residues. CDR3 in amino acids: CASSATGRGTEAFF. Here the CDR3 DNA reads TGTGCCAGCAGCGCGACAGGGCGAGGCACTGAAGCTTTCTTT. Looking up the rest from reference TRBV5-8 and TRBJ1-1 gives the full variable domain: EAGVTQSPTHLIKTRGQQATLRCSPISGHTSVYWYQQALGLGLQFLLWYDEGEERNRGNFPPRFSGRQFPNYSSELNVNALELEDSALYLCASSATGRGTEAFFGQGTRLTVV.

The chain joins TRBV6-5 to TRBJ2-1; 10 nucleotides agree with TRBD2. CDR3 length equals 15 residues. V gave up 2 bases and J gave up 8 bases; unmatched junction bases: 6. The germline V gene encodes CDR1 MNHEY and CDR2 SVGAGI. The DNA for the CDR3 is TGTGCCAGCAGTTACCGGACTAGCGGCTTGGATGAGCAGTTCTTC. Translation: CASSYRTSGLDEQFF.

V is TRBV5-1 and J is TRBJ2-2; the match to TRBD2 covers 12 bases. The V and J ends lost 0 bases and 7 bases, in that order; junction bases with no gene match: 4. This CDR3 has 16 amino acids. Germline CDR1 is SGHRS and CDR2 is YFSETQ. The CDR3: CASSLGLAGVLGELFF. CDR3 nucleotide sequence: TGCGCCAGCAGCTTGGGACTAGCGGGAGTACTCGGGGAGCTGTTTTTT.

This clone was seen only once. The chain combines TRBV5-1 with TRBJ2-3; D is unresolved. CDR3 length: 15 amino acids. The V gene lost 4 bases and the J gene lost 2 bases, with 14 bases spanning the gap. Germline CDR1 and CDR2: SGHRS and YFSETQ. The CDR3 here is CASSLDRISTDTQYF. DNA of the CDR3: TGCGCCAGCAGCCTAGATCGGATATCCACAGATACGCAGTATTTT.

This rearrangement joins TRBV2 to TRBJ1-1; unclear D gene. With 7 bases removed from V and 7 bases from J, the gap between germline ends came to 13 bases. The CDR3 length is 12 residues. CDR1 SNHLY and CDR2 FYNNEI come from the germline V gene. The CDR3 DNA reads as TGTGCCAGCATCCAACCCGGGATTGAAGCTTTCTTT. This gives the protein CASIQPGIEAFF.

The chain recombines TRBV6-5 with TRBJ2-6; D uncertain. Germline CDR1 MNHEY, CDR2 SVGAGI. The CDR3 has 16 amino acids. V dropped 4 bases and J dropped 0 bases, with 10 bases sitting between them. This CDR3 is CASSLSQLSGANVLTF. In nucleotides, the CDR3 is TGTGCCAGCAGTTTAAGTCAACTCTCTGGGGCCAACGTCCTGACTTTC.

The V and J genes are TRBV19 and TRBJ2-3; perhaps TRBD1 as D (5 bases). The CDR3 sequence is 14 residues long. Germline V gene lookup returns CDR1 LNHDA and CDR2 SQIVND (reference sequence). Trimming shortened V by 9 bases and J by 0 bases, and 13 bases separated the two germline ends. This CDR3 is CASRKGVSTDTQYF. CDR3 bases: TGTGCCAGCCGGAAAGGGGTGAGCACAGATACGCAGTATTTT.

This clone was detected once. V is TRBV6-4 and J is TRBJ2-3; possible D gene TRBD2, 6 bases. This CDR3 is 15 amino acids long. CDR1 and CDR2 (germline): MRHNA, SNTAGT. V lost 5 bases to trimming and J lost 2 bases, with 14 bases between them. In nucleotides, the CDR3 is TGTGCCAGCAGTTCGGAGGGACTGTTCACAGATACGCAGTATTTT. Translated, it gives CASSSEGLFTDTQYF.

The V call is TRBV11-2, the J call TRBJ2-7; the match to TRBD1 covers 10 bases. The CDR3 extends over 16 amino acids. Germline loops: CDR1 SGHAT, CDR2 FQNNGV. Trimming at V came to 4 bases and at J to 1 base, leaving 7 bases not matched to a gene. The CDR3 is CASSSPPDRGSYEQYF. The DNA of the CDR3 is TGTGCCAGCAGCTCCCCCCCGGACAGGGGGTCCTACGAGCAGTACTTC.

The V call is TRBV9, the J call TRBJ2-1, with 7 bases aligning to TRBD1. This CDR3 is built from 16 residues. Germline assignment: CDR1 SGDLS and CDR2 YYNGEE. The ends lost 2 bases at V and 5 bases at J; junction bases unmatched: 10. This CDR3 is CASSVRGGQGNNEQFF. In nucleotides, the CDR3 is TGTGCCAGCAGCGTCCGAGGGGGCCAGGGGAACAATGAGCAGTTCTTC.

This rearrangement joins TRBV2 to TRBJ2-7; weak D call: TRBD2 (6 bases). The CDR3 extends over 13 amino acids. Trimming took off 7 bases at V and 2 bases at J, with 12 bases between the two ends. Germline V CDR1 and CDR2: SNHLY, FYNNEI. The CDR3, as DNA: TGTGCCAGCACCGGGACTCGCGCCTACGAGCAGTACTTC. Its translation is CASTGTRAYEQYF.

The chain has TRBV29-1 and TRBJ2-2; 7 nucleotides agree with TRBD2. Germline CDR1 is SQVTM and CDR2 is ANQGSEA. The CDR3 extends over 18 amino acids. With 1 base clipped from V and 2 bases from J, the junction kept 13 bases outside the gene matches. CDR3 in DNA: TGCAGCGTTGAAGGAAGGGGCAGGGAGGGCCAAAACACCGGGGAGCTGTTTTTT. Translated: CSVEGRGREGQNTGELFF.

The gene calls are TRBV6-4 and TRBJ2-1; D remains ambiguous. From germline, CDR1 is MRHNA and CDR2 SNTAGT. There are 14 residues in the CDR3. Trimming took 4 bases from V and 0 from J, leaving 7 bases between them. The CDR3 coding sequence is TGTGCCAGCAGTGGAGGTGGCTCCTACAATGAGCAGTTCTTC. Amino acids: CASSGGGSYNEQFF.

The DNA of the CDR3 is TGTGCCAGCACTGAGGGACTAGCGGGCCGGAGGGCCAAAAACATTCAGTACTTC. This codes for CASTEGLAGRRAKNIQYF. V usage is TRBV6-1 and J usage is TRBJ2-4; TRBD2 matches at 12 bases. Germline V gene data show CDR1 as MNHNS and CDR2 as SASEGT. The length of the CDR3 is 18 residues. Trimming took 7 bases from V and 1 from J; bases not matched to a gene: 11.

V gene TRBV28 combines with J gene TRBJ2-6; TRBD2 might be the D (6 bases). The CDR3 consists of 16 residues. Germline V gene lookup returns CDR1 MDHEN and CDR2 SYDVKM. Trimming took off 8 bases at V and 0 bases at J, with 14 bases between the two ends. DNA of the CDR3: TGTGCCAGCTACGGGACTCAACGCTCTGGGGCCAACGTCCTGACTTTC. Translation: CASYGTQRSGANVLTF.

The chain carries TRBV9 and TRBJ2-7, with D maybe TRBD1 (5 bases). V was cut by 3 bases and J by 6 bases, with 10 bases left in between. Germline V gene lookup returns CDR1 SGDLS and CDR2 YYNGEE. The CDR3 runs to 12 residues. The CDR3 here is CASSENQGEQYF. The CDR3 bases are TGTGCCAGCAGCGAGAACCAGGGCGAGCAGTACTTC.